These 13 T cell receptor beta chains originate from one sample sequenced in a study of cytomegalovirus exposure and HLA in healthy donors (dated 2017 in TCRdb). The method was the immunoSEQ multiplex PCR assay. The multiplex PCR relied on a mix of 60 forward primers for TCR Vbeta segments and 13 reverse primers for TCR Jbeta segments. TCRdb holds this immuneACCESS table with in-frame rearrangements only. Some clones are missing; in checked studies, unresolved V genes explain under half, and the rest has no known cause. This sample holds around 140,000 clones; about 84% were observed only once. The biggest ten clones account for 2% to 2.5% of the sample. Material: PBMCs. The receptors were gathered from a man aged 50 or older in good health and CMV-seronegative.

As DNA, the CDR3 is TGCGCCAGCAGTGAACGCCGAGTTAACTATGGCTACACCTTC. It is translated as CASSERRVNYGYTF. This chain links TRBV10-2 with TRBJ1-2; unclear D gene. Germline V gene lookup returns CDR1 WSHSY and CDR2 SAAADI. The CDR3 is made up of 14 amino acids. The V and J ends lost 3 bases and 1 base respectively, with 9 bases between them.

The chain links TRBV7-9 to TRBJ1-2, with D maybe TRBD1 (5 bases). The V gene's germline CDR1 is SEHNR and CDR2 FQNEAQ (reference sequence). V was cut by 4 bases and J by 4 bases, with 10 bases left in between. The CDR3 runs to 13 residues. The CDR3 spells CASSSRGGYGYTF. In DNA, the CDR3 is TGTGCCAGCAGCTCACGGGGGGGCTATGGCTACACCTTC.

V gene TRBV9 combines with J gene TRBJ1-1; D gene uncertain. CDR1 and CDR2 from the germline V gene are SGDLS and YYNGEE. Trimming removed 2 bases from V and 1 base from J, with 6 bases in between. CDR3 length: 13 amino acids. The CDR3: CASSVTRNTEAFF. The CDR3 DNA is TGTGCCAGCAGCGTTACTAGGAACACTGAAGCTTTCTTT.

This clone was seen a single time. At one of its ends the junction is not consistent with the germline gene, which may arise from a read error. CDR3: CASSQSGAAQGTQYF. The CDR3 coding sequence is TGCGCCAGCAGCCAATCCGGAGCGGCGCAAGGGACCCAGTACTTC. The chain has TRBV4-1 and TRBJ2-5; TRBD2 might be the D (5 bases). This CDR3 contains 15 residues. CDR1 and CDR2 (germline): MGHRA, YSYEKL.

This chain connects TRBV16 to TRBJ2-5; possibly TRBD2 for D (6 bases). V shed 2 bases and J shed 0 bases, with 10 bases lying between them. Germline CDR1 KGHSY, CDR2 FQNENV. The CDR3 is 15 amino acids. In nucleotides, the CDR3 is TGTGCCAGCAGCCAAACTAGGACTAACCAAGAGACCCAGTACTTC. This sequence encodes CASSQTRTNQETQYF. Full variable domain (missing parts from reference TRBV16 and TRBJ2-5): GEEVAQTPKHLVRGEGQKAKLYCAPIKGHSYVFWYQQVLKNEFKFLISFQNENVFDETGMPKERFSAKCLPNSPCSLEIQATKLEDSAVYFCASSQTRTNQETQYFGPGTRLLVL.

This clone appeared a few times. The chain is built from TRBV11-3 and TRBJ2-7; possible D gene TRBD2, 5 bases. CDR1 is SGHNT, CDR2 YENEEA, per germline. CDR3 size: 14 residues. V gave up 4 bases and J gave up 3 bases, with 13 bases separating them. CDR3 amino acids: CASSSDSYHYEQYF. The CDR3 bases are TGTGCCAGCAGCTCGGACTCATACCACTACGAGCAGTACTTC.

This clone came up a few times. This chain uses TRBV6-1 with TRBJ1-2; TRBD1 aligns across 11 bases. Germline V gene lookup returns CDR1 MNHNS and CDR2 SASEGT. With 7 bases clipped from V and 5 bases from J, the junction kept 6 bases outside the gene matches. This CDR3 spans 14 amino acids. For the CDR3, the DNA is TGTGCCAGCATCCCCGGGACAGGGGGTTATGGCTACACCTTC. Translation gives CASIPGTGGYGYTF.

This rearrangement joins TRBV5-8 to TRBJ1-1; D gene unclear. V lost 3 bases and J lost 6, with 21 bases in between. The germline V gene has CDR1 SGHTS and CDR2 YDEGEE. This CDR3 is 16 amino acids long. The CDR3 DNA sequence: TGTGCCAGCAGCTCATACTTACTCACAGCGGTGGCTGAAGCTTTCTTT. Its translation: CASSSYLLTAVAEAFF.

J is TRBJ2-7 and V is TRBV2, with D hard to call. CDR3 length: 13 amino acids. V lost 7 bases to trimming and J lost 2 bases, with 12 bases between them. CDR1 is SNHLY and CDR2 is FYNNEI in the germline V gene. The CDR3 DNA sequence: TGTGCCAGCAATCGTCCGCAGACCTACGAGCAGTACTTC. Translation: CASNRPQTYEQYF.

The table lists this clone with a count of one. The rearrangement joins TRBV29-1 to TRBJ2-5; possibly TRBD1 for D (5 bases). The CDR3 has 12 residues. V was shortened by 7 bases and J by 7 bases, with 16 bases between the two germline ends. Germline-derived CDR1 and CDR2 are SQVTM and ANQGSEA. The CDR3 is CSGAARVGTQYF. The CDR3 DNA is TGCAGCGGCGCTGCCAGGGTCGGGACCCAGTACTTC.

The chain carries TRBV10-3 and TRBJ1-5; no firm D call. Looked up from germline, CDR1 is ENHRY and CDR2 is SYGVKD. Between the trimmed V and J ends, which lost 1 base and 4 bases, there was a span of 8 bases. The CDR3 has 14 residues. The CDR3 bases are TGTGCCATCAGTGAGTGGGGAGGGAATCAGCCCCAGCATTTT. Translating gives CAISEWGGNQPQHF.

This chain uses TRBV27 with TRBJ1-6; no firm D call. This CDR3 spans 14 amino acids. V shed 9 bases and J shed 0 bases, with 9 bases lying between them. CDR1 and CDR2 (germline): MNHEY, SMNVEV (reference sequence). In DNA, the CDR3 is TGTGCCAGTACCCTAAGCTCCTATAATTCACCCCTCCACTTT. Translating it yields CASTLSSYNSPLHF.

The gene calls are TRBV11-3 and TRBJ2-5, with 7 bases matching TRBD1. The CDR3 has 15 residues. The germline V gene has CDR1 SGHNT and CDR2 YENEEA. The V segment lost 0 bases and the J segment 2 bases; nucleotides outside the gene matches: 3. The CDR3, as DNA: TGTGCCAGCAGCTTAGATCCGACAGGGCAAGAGACCCAGTACTTC. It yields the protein CASSLDPTGQETQYF.